This TCR beta chain was captured in a study of blood T cell repertoires in COVID-19. Across the whole study: Sites across the United States, Italy and Spain contributed samples from acute and convalescent COVID-19. Sources were T cells, B-cell-depleted T cells, or PBMCs; the material itself was cDNA or gDNA.

The CDR3 is 16 amino acids. With 5 bases clipped from V and 1 base from J, the junction kept 4 bases outside the gene matches. The germline gives CDR1 MGHDK, CDR2 SYGVNS. How the authors handled the data: How many nucleated cells were present was estimated from reference gene primer amplification. The table came from immunoSEQ multiplex PCR; TCRdb's copy has only in-frame clones and leaves some out. V and J calls and clone size are copied from that table; D and trimming were computed from the DNA. In the table there are 150,000 to 170,000 clones, 65% to 85% of which are singletons. The J gene is TRBJ2-6, the V gene TRBV25-1; 8 nucleotides align to TRBD2. The specimen was peripheral blood. This receptor was identified in a woman at least 80 years old with acute or convalescent COVID-19. CDR3 DNA: TGTGCCAGCAGTCCCGGGGGGGTGTCTGGGGCCAACGTCCTGACTTTC. As protein: CASSPGGVSGANVLTF. Filled out from reference TRBV25-1 and TRBJ2-6, the complete variable domain reads EADIYQTPRYLVIGTGKKITLECSQTMGHDKMYWYQQDPGMELHLIHYSYGVNSTEKGDLSSESTVSRIRTEHFPLTLESARPSHTSQYLCASSPGGVSGANVLTFGAGSRLTVL.